A selection of T cell receptor beta chains follows, all from one sample in a study of vaccination and CD4 T cells after COVID-19. What these receptors recognize is not known. Each CDR3 protein is one row after TCRdb ran MiXCR on the PCR reads. The table shows more than 11,000 distinct CDR3 sequences, with around half occurring only once. Sequencing was done on a sample of CD4+ T cells from blood, cultured in vitro. The receptors here all came from a human donor who had recovered from COVID-19. CDR3s include the opening cysteine and the closing phenylalanine or tryptophan. The D gene is left open where the match is weak. Clone size is stated in some rows and not others, as once, few, many or a class when expanded.

j_call d_call cdr3_length clone_size v_call cdr3_aa cdr3_nt
TRBJ2-2 TRBD2 16 . TRBV19 CASSIVGGKGAGELFF TGTGCCAGTAGTATAGTCGGGGGGAAAGGGGCCGGGGAGCTGTTTTTT
TRBJ2-7 . 12 once TRBV28 CASSPPGHEQYF TGTGCCAGCAGTCCCCCTGGGCACGAGCAGTACTTC
TRBJ2-5 . 14 medium-sized TRBV18 CASSPPTGQETQYF TGTGCCAGCTCACCACCGACGGGGCAAGAGACCCAGTACTTC
TRBJ2-7 . 13 few TRBV6-5 CASSYGPGPEQYF TGTGCCAGCAGTTACGGTCCAGGCCCCGAGCAGTACTTC
TRBJ2-7 TRBD1 17 . TRBV10-3 CAISKTGTGGASYEQYF TGTGCCATCAGTAAGACCGGGACAGGGGGCGCGTCCTACGAGCAGTACTTC
TRBJ2-1 TRBD1 13 . TRBV24-1 CATSLGGQHEQFF TGTGCCACCAGTTTAGGGGGCCAACATGAGCAGTTCTTC
TRBJ2-1 TRBD2 17 . TRBV19 CASNPGLAGVGYNEQFF TGTGCCAGTAATCCAGGACTAGCGGGAGTAGGTTACAATGAGCAGTTCTTC
TRBJ2-1 TRBD1 15 few TRBV19 CASSPLDRGYNEQFF TGTGCCAGTAGTCCATTGGACAGGGGTTACAATGAGCAGTTCTTC
TRBJ2-2 . 16 . TRBV6-1 CASSEARHLNTGELFF TGTGCCAGCAGTGAAGCGCGGCACTTGAACACCGGGGAGCTGTTTTTT
TRBJ1-6 TRBD1 15 . TRBV20-1 CSARAPGQGNSPLHF TGCAGTGCTAGAGCACCGGGACAGGGTAATTCACCCCTCCACTTT
TRBJ2-3 . 12 . TRBV6-1 CASTSGADTQYF TGTGCCAGCACCTCCGGGGCAGATACGCAGTATTTT
TRBJ1-1 . 16 . TRBV7-8 CASSLTLGRRPTEAFF TGTGCCAGCAGCTTAACACTGGGACGGAGACCCACTGAAGCTTTCTTT
TRBJ1-6 . 15 . TRBV6-5 CASSWGAGPGSPLHF TGTGCCAGCAGTTGGGGGGCAGGGCCTGGCTCACCCCTCCACTTT
TRBJ2-7 . 16 . TRBV7-8 CASSLRDRGSDYEQYF TGTGCCAGCAGCTTAAGGGACCGAGGGTCGGACTACGAGCAGTACTTC
TRBJ2-7 . 15 . TRBV20-1 CSARPPLVFSYEQYF TGCAGTGCCCGCCCACCACTAGTATTCTCCTACGAGCAGTACTTC
TRBJ2-1 . 13 . TRBV5-4 CASSFLPIGEQFF TGTGCCAGCAGCTTTCTGCCTATAGGGGAGCAGTTCTTC
TRBJ2-1 . 13 few TRBV7-2 CASSLGQNNEQFF TGTGCCAGCAGCTTAGGGCAGAACAATGAGCAGTTCTTC
TRBJ2-7 . 14 . TRBV27 CASSSRESRDEQYF TGTGCCAGCAGTTCGCGGGAAAGTCGGGACGAGCAGTACTTC
TRBJ2-1 TRBD1 16 . TRBV20-1 CSARDTGTGGDNEQFF TGCAGTGCTAGAGATACCGGGACAGGGGGCGACAATGAGCAGTTCTTC
TRBJ2-7 TRBD1 14 large TRBV7-2 CASSLTGAGDEQYF TGTGCCAGCAGCTTGACAGGGGCGGGCGACGAGCAGTACTTC
TRBJ2-5 TRBD2 15 . TRBV18 CASSPGTSGEETQYF TGTGCCAGCTCACCGGGGACTAGCGGGGAGGAGACCCAGTACTTC
TRBJ1-6 . 16 . TRBV20-1 CSARYTSPGGYSPLHF TGCAGTGCTAGATACACATCGCCGGGAGGTTATTCACCCCTCCACTTT
TRBJ2-1 TRBD2 16 once TRBV20-1 CSARRGRLAGVNEQFF TGCAGTGCTAGGAGGGGCAGACTAGCGGGCGTTAATGAGCAGTTCTTC
TRBJ2-1 TRBD2 19 . TRBV7-2 CASSLTGASGTSSYNEQFF TGTGCCAGCAGCTTAACTGGGGCTAGCGGGACGAGCTCCTACAATGAGCAGTTCTTC
TRBJ1-1 . 12 few TRBV6-5 CASSYRGTKAFF TGTGCCAGCAGTTACCGAGGGACAAAAGCTTTCTTT
TRBJ2-7 TRBD1 15 . TRBV19 CASSLRQTGKGEQYF TGTGCCAGTAGTCTCCGCCAGACAGGGAAGGGCGAGCAGTACTTC
TRBJ2-7 . 15 few TRBV7-9 CASSSPTGVAYEQYF TGTGCCAGCAGCTCACCGACAGGCGTAGCCTACGAGCAGTACTTC